This T cell receptor beta chain was profiled in a study of blood T cells in healthy people across ages (dated by TCRdb to the mid-2010s). Some background on the complete study: In model experiments, roughly one uniquely barcoded TCR beta cDNA molecule per two T cells was captured by template switching. To track age-related changes in TCR beta repertoire diversity, the study relied on deep sequencing normalized with unique cDNA molecular identifiers. The donors were divided into four age groups: young (average roughly 17 years), middle-aged (about 41), aged (approximately 59) and long-lived (about 79). Donors of different ages were randomly distributed across sequencing lanes to avoid experimental bias. For two donors (one aged 18 to 30 and one aged 80 or older), the study analyzed two additional independent replicas of 1 million unique cDNA reads from the same blood draw. Results and caveats for the whole study, not just this receptor: Total diversity estimates from one million sequenced T cells were considered lower bounds and underestimates. The CMV infection status of donors was not known, potentially confounding age-related changes in expanded clonotypes. Since profiling was done on bulk unsorted PBMCs, naive and antigen-experienced compartments could not be conclusively compared. Observed TCR beta diversity correlated strongly with the percentage of naive T cells measured by flow cytometry. The long-lived group showed more naive CD4+ T cells, fewer expanded clones and increased TCR diversity than the aged group, suggesting age selection. As age increased, observed TCR beta diversity per million T cells dropped in a roughly linear way, and a significant reduction was already evident by age 40.

Donors were a few dozen systemically healthy Caucasian individuals from Russia aged roughly 6 to 90 years. Roughly 10 milliliters of peripheral blood were collected from each donor into EDTA-treated Vacutainer tubes. Ficoll-Paque density-gradient centrifugation was used to isolate PBMCs, with at least 6 million per sample. Trizol reagent was used to extract total RNA from PBMCs, with at least 5.5 micrograms per sample. For every donor, an aliquot of PBMCs went through flow cytometry to measure the percentages of naive CD45RAhigh/CD27high T cells. The library was made by 5' RACE. The sample was run on an Illumina HiSeq 2500. A second PCR of 7 to 11 cycles was performed with a sample-barcoded 5' primer and a J-beta primer mix. A unique molecular identifier was introduced onto each TCR beta cDNA molecule by a template-switch 5' adaptor carrying 12 random nucleotides. At least 2.5 million CDR3-containing paired-end reads were obtained from each sample. First-strand cDNA synthesis was performed from all RNA using the Mint cDNA synthesis kit, with priming by a TRBC-specific oligonucleotide. After uracil-DNA glycosylase treatment, a first 18-cycle PCR used universal primers M1SS and BC2_uni_R on all cDNA. The authors processed their data as follows. For normalization, 1 million high-quality reads, each with a distinct molecular identifier, were randomly selected from each sample. Instead of being binned into consensus sequences, reads that shared molecular identifiers were thrown out. MiTCR, run with a Q25 quality threshold and the strictest error-elimination algorithm, handled CDR3 identification, clonotype clustering and error correction. Lower-bound total TCR beta diversity was estimated with a nonparametric unseen species model using Euler transformation. TCRdb redid the processing of the public reads, applying fastp at Q25 and MiXCR, and retained in-frame beta chains. CDR3 protein duplicates are merged, each entry listing the most common genes and DNA. None of the V and J calls come from the authors' own analysis; TCRdb made them. The sample includes under 750,000 distinct CDR3 sequences, with 40% to 50% observed a single time. 20% to 25% of the sample is taken by the ten largest.

Notes on this clonotype: What this receptor recognizes is not known. No qualities accompany the bases; no much larger clone lies one base away.

Taken from the germline V gene, the CDR1 and CDR2 loops are SGDLS and YYNGEE. Including the terminal cysteine and phenylalanine, the CDR3 comprises 15 residues. The DNA shown is the 45-base CDR3, in frame from base 1. Deletion took 0 bases off V and 0 bases off J, with a span of 10 bases between the germline ends. The sequence links TRBV9 to TRBJ2-7; the D segment cannot be called with confidence. This sequence originates from a man older than 75 in good health. Material: blood. The CDR3 here reads CASSVDSRSSYEQYF. DNA sequence: TGTGCCAGCAGCGTAGACTCGCGAAGCTCCTACGAGCAGTACTTC.